These 7 T cell receptor beta chains were sequenced from one sample in a study of identical twins. TCRdb reprocessed the 5' RACE reads via MiXCR and lists one record per CDR3 protein. The sample lists around 490,000 distinct CDR3 sequences, 13% to 15% occurring once. The sample was also linked to a second study, of yellow fever vaccine responses in identical twins.

Material for sequencing was CD4+ T cells sorted from blood. These receptors all come from a woman aged 18-29 years in good health.

This clonotype was seen a handful of times. This chain uses TRBV7-9 with TRBJ2-5; 8 bases line up with TRBD2. From germline, CDR1 is SEHNR and CDR2 FQNEAQ (reference sequence). There are 15 residues in the CDR3. Germline trimming cut 3 bases from V and 5 bases from J; bases unmatched to any gene: 8. The CDR3 DNA is TGTGCCAGCAGCTTCTTTCTTAGCGGGATGGAGACCCAGTACTTC. Protein product: CASSFFLSGMETQYF.

This clonotype was observed a handful of times. V is TRBV12-3 or TRBV12-4 and J is TRBJ1-2; 7 nucleotides agree with TRBD1. V trimming: 6 bases; J trimming: 8 bases; junction bases outside the gene matches: 6. The CDR3 contains 12 residues. This CDR3 reads CASRKGAEGYTF. Written as DNA, the CDR3 is TGTGCCAGCAGGAAGGGGGCGGAAGGCTACACCTTC.

V usage is TRBV7-2 and J usage is TRBJ2-4; a weak D match, TRBD2 (6 bases). CDR3 length: 14 residues. Germline values: CDR1 SGHTA, CDR2 FQGNSA. V was clipped by 1 base and J by 9 bases, with 13 bases between them. CDR3 DNA: TGTGCCAGCAGCTTAGGGAGGGAGGCGATCATTCAGTACTTC. This codes for CASSLGREAIIQYF. The full variable domain, its missing parts supplied by reference TRBV7-2 and TRBJ2-4, is GAGVSQSPSNKVTEKGKDVELRCDPISGHTALYWYRQSLGQGLEFLIYFQGNSAPDKSGLPSDRFSAERTGGSVSTLTIQRTQQEDSAVYLCASSLGREAIIQYFGAGTRLSVL.

The chain joins TRBV20-1 to TRBJ2-1; 13 bases match TRBD2. J lost 9 bases, V lost 2 bases, and 7 bases had no gene match. The CDR3 runs to 15 residues. Germline V lookup: CDR1 DFQATT, CDR2 SNEGSKA (reference sequence). CDR3 nucleotides: TGCAGTGCTAGACCACTAGCGGGAGGGCATGGTGAGCAGTTCTTC. It encodes CSARPLAGGHGEQFF.

The table lists this clonotype with a few counts. This chain links TRBV20-1 with TRBJ2-3, with TRBD2 matching over 8 bases. J gave up 3 bases and V 6 bases, and 5 bases lay outside the gene matches. CDR3 size: 13 residues. Germline loops: CDR1 DFQATT, CDR2 SNEGSKA (reference sequence). CDR3 region: CSATRGGTDTQYF. In DNA, the CDR3 is TGCAGTGCCACACGGGGGGGGACAGATACGCAGTATTTT.

V usage is TRBV9 and J usage is TRBJ2-2; unclear D gene. In germline, CDR1 is SGDLS, CDR2 YYNGEE. The CDR3 is 15 residues long. Trimming pared 0 bases from V and 1 base from J, leaving 7 bases between. The CDR3 reads CASSVGAVNTGELFF. DNA of the CDR3: TGTGCCAGCAGCGTAGGGGCGGTGAACACCGGGGAGCTGTTTTTT.

This clonotype was seen more than once but under ten times. The chain has TRBV6-1 and TRBJ2-3; D is possibly TRBD2 (7 bases). Germline CDR1 is MNHNS and CDR2 is SASEGT. There are 15 residues in the CDR3. V shed 7 bases and J shed 1 base, with 15 bases lying between them. The CDR3 protein is CASMDGGAGTDTQYF. The DNA for the CDR3 is TGTGCCAGCATGGATGGGGGGGCCGGCACAGATACGCAGTATTTT.